Sequencing of this TCR beta chain was carried out in a study of blood T cell repertoires in COVID-19. Sequencing was performed with immunoSEQ multiplex PCR; in TCRdb, only in-frame clones are kept and a portion is missing. Among hundreds of thousands of clones listed, 70% to 85% were seen once. Germline V gene sequence: CDR1 LGHDT, CDR2 YNNKEL (reference sequence). Trimming at V came to 3 bases and at J to 7 bases, leaving 4 bases not matched to a gene. The length of the CDR3 is 14 residues. The rearrangement uses TRBV3-1 (or the pseudogene TRBV3-2) and TRBJ1-5; 9 bases agree with TRBD1. Material: peripheral blood. The receptor's source is an elderly woman with acute or convalescent COVID-19. The CDR3 DNA reads TGTGCCAGCAGCCAGGGACAGGGCTGGCAGCCCCAGCATTTT. This translates into CASSQGQGWQPQHF.